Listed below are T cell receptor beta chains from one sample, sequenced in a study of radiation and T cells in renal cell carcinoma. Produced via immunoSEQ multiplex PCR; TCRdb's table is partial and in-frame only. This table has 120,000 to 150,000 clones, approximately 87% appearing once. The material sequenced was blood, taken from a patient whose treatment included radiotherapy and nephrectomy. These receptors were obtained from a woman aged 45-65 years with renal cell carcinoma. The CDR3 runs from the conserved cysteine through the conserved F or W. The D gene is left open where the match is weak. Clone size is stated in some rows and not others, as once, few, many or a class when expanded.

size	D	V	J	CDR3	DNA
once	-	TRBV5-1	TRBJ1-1	CASSLGGIEAFF	TGCGCCAGCAGCTTGGGCGGGATTGAAGCTTTCTTT
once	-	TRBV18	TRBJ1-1	CASSPGTVNTEAFF	TGTGCCAGCTCACCCGGCACCGTGAACACTGAAGCTTTCTTT
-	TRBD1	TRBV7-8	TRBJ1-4	CASSPDRGGEKLFF	TGTGCCAGCAGCCCAGACAGGGGGGGTGAAAAACTGTTTTTT
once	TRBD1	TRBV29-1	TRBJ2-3	CSAGQGLTDTQYF	TGCAGCGCCGGACAGGGGCTGACAGATACGCAGTATTTT
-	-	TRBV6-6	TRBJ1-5	CASKRDGNQPQHF	TGTGCCAGCAAACGGGACGGCAATCAGCCCCAGCATTTT
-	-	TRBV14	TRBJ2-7	CASSQVHEQYF	TGTGCCAGCAGCCAAGTCCACGAGCAGTACTTC
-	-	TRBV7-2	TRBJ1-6	CASSISRGTLHF	TGTGCCAGCAGCATTAGTCGGGGCACCCTCCACTTT
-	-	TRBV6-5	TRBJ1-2	CASSGENKAHTF	TGTGCCAGTAGTGGAGAAAATAAGGCGCACACCTTC
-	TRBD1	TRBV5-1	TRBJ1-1	CASSGTGGGTEAFF	TGCGCCAGCAGCGGAACAGGGGGCGGCACTGAAGCTTTCTTT
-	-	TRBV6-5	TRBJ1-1	CASSYSGKSLDTEAFF	TGTGCCAGCAGTTACTCGGGCAAATCATTGGACACTGAAGCTTTCTTT
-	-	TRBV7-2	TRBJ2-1	CASSPTGGYNEQFF	TGTGCCAGCAGCCCGACCGGGGGATACAATGAGCAGTTCTTC
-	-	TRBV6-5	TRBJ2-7	CASSGPKRTYEQYF	TGTGCCAGCAGCGGGCCCAAACGTACCTACGAGCAGTACTTC
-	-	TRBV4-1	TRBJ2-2	CASSHESRGSGELFF	TGCGCCAGCAGCCATGAATCCAGAGGCTCCGGGGAGCTGTTTTTT
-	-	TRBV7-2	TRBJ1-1	CASSQPGLKATEAFF	TGTGCCAGCAGCCAGCCGGGACTAAAGGCCACTGAAGCTTTCTTT
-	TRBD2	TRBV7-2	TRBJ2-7	CASSLGRGGVYEQYF	TGTGCCAGCAGCTTAGGGCGGGGGGGCGTATACGAGCAGTACTTC
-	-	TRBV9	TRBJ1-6	CASGGTDNSPLHF	TGTGCCAGCGGGGGGACCGATAATTCACCCCTCCACTTT
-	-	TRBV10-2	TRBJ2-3	CASRTSESTDTQYF	TGCGCCAGCAGGACATCCGAAAGCACAGATACGCAGTATTTT
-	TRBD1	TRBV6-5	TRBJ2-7	CASSRGTGSGEQYF	TGTGCCAGCAGCCGTGGGACAGGGTCAGGCGAGCAGTACTTC
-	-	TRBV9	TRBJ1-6	CASSGGQWGARAPLHF	TGTGCCAGCAGCGGAGGGCAATGGGGGGCTAGAGCACCCCTCCACTTT
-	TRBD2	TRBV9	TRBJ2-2	CASSPLGTSPGELFF	TGTGCCAGCAGCCCACTGGGGACTAGCCCCGGGGAGCTGTTTTTT
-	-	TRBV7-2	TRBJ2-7	CASSDSRNEQYF	TGTGCCAGCAGCGACTCAAGGAACGAGCAGTACTTC
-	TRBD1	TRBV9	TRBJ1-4	CASSVRGDRANEKLFF	TGTGCCAGCAGCGTGAGGGGCGACAGGGCGAATGAAAAACTGTTTTTT
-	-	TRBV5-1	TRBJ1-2	CASSLQQTNYGYTF	TGCGCCAGCAGCTTGCAACAAACTAACTATGGCTACACCTTC
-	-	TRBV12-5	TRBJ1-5	CASGLTDQPQHF	TGTGCTAGTGGTTTGACAGATCAGCCCCAGCATTTT
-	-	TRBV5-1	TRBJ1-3	CASSPQADSGNTIYF	TGCGCCAGCAGCCCGCAGGCTGACTCTGGAAACACCATATATTTT
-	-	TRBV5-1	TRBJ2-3	CASSLVGDPTDTQYF	TGCGCCAGCAGCTTGGTCGGGGACCCCACAGATACGCAGTATTTT
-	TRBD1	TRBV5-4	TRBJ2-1	CASSLAGTAYNEQFF	TGTGCCAGCAGCTTGGCCGGGACAGCCTACAATGAGCAGTTCTTC
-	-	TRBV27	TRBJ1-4	CASSLLGEKLFF	TGTGCCAGCAGTTTATTGGGAGAAAAACTGTTTTTT
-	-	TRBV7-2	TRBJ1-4	CASRKDISGNEKLFF	TGTGCCAGCAGAAAGGACATTTCCGGTAATGAAAAACTGTTTTTT
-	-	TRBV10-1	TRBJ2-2	CASSSGVNTGELFF	TGCGCCAGCAGCTCAGGGGTTAACACCGGGGAGCTGTTTTTT
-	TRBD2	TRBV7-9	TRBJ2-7	CASSLGGSGSYEQYF	TGTGCCAGCAGCTTAGGTGGTAGCGGGAGCTACGAGCAGTACTTC
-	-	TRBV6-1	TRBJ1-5	CASSLSQDQPQHF	TGTGCCAGCTCCCTTTCCCAAGATCAGCCCCAGCATTTT
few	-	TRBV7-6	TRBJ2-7	CASSLGDNKFYEQYF	TGTGCCAGCAGCTTAGGAGATAACAAGTTCTACGAGCAGTACTTC
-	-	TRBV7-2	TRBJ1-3	CASSMGISGNTIYF	TGTGCCAGCAGCATGGGGATCTCTGGAAACACCATATATTTT
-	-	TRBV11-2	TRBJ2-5	CASSLILRQTQYF	TGTGCCAGCAGCTTAATCCTCCGGCAGACCCAGTACTTC
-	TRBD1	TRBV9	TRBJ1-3	CASSVDNRGARNTIYF	TGTGCCAGCAGCGTAGACAACAGGGGGGCCAGAAACACCATATATTTT
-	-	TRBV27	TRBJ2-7	CASSSGTLSPYEQYF	TGTGCCAGCAGTTCGGGGACTTTATCCCCCTACGAGCAGTACTTC
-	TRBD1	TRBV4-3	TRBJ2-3	CASSPRDRDTDTQYF	TGCGCCAGCAGCCCCCGGGACAGGGATACAGATACGCAGTATTTT
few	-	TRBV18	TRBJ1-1	CASSPPGLNTEAFF	TGTGCCAGCTCACCACCGGGCCTGAACACTGAAGCTTTCTTT
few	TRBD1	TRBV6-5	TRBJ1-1	CASSIPGQGEAFF	TGTGCCAGCAGTATCCCGGGACAGGGGGAAGCTTTCTTT
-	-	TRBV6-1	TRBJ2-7	CASSRTWGEQYF	TGTGCCAGCAGCAGGACCTGGGGGGAGCAGTACTTC
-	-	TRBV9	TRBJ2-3	CASSVGPSTDTQYF	TGTGCCAGCAGCGTAGGGCCTAGCACAGATACGCAGTATTTT
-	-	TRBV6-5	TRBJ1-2	CASRPSGNRYGYTF	TGTGCCAGCAGACCTTCAGGGAATCGCTATGGCTACACCTTC
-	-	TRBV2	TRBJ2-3	CASSEPDGTDTQYF	TGTGCCAGCAGTGAACCGGACGGCACAGATACGCAGTATTTT